Following are 6 T cell receptor beta chains from one sample sequenced in a study of blood T cell repertoires in COVID-19. Libraries were prepared by immunoSEQ multiplex PCR; TCRdb keeps only in-frame clonotypes and omits some of them. The sample yields roughly 120,000 clones, roughly nine tenths seen once. Sequencing input: peripheral blood. These TCRs come from a man in his 70s with active or convalescent COVID-19.

The chain couples TRBV24-1 to TRBJ2-3; TRBD1 matches at 11 bases. The CDR3 length is 15 residues. Per the germline V gene, CDR1 is KGHDR and CDR2 is SFDVKD. The V and J ends lost 2 bases and 4 bases, in that order; junction bases with no gene match: 1. CDR3 bases: TGTGCCACCAGTGATTGGACAGGGGGCGCAGATACGCAGTATTTT. Amino acids: CATSDWTGGADTQYF.

This clone was detected once. The chain joins TRBV30 to TRBJ2-7; TRBD2 aligns across 14 bases. V was clipped by 5 bases and J by 6 bases; unmatched bases: 12. Looked up from germline, CDR1 is GTSNPN and CDR2 is SVGIG (reference sequence). CDR3 length equals 16 residues. For the CDR3, the DNA is TGTGCCTGGTTGAACAGACTAGCGGGAGGGCGAAGCGAGCAGTACTTC. Encoded protein: CAWLNRLAGGRSEQYF.

Details on this clone: The same CDR3 can be traced to other DNA sequences in this sample. The rearrangement links TRBV5-1 to TRBJ1-5, with 9 bases lining up with TRBD1. The junction had 2 bases not matched to a gene; V was cut back by 3 bases and J by 4 bases. Germline V gives CDR1 SGHRS, CDR2 YFSETQ. The CDR3 runs to 14 residues. The CDR3 sequence is CASSSGQGNQPQHF. CDR3 DNA: TGCGCCAGCAGCTCAGGACAGGGGAATCAGCCCCAGCATTTT.

V and J are TRBV24-1 and TRBJ1-2; 8 bases map to TRBD1. J was trimmed by 7 bases and V by 7 bases; bases with no gene match: 10. CDR3 length: 14 residues. Germline V gene lookup returns CDR1 KGHDR and CDR2 SFDVKD. The CDR3 DNA sequence: TGTGCCACCAGGGACAGGGAATTTCTTGGTGGCTACACCTTC. Amino acid sequence: CATRDREFLGGYTF.

The J gene is TRBJ2-2, the V gene TRBV4-1; TRBD2 matches 9 bases. Per the germline V gene, CDR1 is MGHRA and CDR2 is YSYEKL. The CDR3 has 19 residues. V trimming: 5 bases; J trimming: 1 base; junction bases outside the gene matches: 14. The CDR3 region is CASSGTSSQIKLNTGELFF. The CDR3 nucleotides read TGCGCCAGCAGCGGGACTAGCAGTCAAATTAAATTGAACACCGGGGAGCTGTTTTTT.

The rearrangement links TRBV20-1 to TRBJ1-1; TRBD1 aligns across 8 bases. Germline lookup yields CDR1 DFQATT and CDR2 SNEGSKA (reference sequence). There are 11 residues in the CDR3. The CDR3 protein is CRPDRDTEAFF. In DNA form, the CDR3 reads TGCAGACCGGACAGGGACACTGAAGCTTTCTTT.